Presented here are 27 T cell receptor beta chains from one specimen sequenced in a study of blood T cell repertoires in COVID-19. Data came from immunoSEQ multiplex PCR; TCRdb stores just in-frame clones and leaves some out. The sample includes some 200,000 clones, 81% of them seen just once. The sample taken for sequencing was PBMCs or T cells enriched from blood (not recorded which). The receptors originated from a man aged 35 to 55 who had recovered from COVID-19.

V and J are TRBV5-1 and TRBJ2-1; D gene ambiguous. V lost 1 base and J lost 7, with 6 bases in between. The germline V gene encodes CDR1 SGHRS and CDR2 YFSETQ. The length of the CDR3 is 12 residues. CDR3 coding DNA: TGCGCCAGCAGCTTGCAGGTTAATGAGCAGTTCTTC. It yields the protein CASSLQVNEQFF. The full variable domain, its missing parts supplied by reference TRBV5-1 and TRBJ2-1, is KAGVTQTPRYLIKTRGQQVTLSCSPISGHRSVSWYQQTPGQGLQFLFEYFSETQRNKGNFPGRFSGRQFSNSRSEMNVSTLELGDSALYLCASSLQVNEQFFGPGTRLTVL.

CDR3 in amino acids: CASRNLDYEQYF. The CDR3 nucleotides read TGTGCCAGCCGCAACCTAGACTACGAGCAGTACTTC. The genes are TRBV2 and TRBJ2-7; D is undetermined. V was trimmed by 8 bases and J by 3 bases, leaving 11 bases between them. In germline, CDR1 is SNHLY, CDR2 FYNNEI. The CDR3 has 12 residues.

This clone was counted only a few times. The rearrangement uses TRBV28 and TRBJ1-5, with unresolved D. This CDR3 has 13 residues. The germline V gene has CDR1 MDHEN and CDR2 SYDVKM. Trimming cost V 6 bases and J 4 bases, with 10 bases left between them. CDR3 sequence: CASRSSLNQPQHF. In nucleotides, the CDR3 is TGTGCCAGCAGATCAAGCTTGAATCAGCCCCAGCATTTT.

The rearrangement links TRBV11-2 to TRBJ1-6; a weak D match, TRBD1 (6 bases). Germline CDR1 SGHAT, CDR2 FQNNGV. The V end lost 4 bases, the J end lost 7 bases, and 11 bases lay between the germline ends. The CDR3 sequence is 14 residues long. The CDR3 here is CASSSGVLNSPLHF. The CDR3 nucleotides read TGTGCCAGCAGCTCAGGGGTACTGAATTCACCCCTCCACTTT. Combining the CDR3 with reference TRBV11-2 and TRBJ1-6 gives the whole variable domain EAGVAQSPRYKIIEKRQSVAFWCNPISGHATLYWYQQILGQGPKLLIQFQNNGVVDDSQLPKDRFSAERLKGVDSTLKIQPAKLEDSAVYLCASSSGVLNSPLHFGNGTRLTVT.

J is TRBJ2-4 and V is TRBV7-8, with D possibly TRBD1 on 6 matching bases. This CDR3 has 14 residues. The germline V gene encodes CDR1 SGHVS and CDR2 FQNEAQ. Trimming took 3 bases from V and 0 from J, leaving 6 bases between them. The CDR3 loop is CASSLTGAKNIQYF. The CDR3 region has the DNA TGTGCCAGCAGCTTGACAGGAGCCAAAAACATTCAGTACTTC.

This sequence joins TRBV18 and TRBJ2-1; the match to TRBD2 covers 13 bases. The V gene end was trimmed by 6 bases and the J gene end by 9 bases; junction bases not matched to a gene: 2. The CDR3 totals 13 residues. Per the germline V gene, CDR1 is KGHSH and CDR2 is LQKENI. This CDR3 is CASSGLAGAEQFF. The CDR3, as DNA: TGTGCCAGCTCTGGACTAGCGGGAGCTGAGCAGTTCTTC.

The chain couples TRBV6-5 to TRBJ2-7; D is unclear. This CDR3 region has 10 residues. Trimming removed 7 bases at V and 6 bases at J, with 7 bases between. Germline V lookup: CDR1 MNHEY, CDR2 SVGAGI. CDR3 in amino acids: CASTYLEQYF. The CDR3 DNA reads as TGTGCCAGCACCTACCTCGAGCAGTACTTC.

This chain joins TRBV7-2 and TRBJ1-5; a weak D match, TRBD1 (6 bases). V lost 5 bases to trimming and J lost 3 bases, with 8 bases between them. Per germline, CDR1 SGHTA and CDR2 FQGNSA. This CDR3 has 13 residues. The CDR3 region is CASSNRDNQPQHF. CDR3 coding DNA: TGTGCCAGCAGCAACAGGGACAATCAGCCCCAGCATTTT.

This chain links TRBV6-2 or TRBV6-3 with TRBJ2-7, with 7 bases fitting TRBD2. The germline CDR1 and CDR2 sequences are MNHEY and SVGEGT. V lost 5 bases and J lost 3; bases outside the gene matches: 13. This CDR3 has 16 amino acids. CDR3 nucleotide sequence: TGTGCCAGCAGTCGCCACCGACTACAGCGGGACTACGAGCAGTACTTC. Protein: CASSRHRLQRDYEQYF.

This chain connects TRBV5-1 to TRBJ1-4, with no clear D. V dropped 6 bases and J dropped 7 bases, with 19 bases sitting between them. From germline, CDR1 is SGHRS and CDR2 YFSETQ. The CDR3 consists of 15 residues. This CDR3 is CASNYGGQASEKLFF. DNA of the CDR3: TGCGCCAGCAACTACGGCGGGCAGGCTTCTGAAAAACTGTTTTTT.

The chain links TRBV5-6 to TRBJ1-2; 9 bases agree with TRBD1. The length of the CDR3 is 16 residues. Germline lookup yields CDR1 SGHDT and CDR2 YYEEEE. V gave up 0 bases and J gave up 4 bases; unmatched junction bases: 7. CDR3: CASSLGDRVYSYGYTF. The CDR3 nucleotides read TGTGCCAGCAGCTTGGGGGACAGGGTCTATAGCTATGGCTACACCTTC.

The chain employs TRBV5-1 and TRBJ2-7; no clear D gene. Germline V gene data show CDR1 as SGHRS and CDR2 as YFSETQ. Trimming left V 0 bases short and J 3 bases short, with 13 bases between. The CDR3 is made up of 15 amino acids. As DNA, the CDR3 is TGCGCCAGCAGCTTGGGTGAGGTTTTCAGCTACGAGCAGTACTTC. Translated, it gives CASSLGEVFSYEQYF.

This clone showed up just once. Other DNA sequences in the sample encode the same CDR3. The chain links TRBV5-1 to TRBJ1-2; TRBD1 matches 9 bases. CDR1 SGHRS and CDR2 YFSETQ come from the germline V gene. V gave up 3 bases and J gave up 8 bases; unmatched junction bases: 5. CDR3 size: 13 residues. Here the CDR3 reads CASSSTGGDGYTF. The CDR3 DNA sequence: TGCGCCAGCAGCTCTACAGGGGGCGACGGCTACACCTTC. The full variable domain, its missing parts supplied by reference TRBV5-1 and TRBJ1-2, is KAGVTQTPRYLIKTRGQQVTLSCSPISGHRSVSWYQQTPGQGLQFLFEYFSETQRNKGNFPGRFSGRQFSNSRSEMNVSTLELGDSALYLCASSSTGGDGYTFGSGTRLTVV.

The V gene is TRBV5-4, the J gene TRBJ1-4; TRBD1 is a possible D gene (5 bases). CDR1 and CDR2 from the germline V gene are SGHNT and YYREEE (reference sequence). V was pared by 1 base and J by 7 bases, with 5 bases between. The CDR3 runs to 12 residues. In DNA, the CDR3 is TGTGCCAGCAGCTTGACAGGTGAAAAACTGTTTTTT. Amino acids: CASSLTGEKLFF. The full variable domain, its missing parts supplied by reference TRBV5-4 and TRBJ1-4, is ETGVTQSPTHLIKTRGQQVTLRCSSQSGHNTVSWYQQALGQGPQFIFQYYREEENGRGNFPPRFSGLQFPNYSSELNVNALELDDSALYLCASSLTGEKLFFGSGTQLSVL.

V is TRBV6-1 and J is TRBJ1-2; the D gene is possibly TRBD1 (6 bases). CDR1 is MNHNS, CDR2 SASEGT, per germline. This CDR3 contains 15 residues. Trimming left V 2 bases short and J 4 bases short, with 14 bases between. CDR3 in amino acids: CASSEYRGGGYGYTF. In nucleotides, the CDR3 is TGTGCCAGCAGTGAATATAGGGGGGGCGGCTATGGCTACACCTTC.

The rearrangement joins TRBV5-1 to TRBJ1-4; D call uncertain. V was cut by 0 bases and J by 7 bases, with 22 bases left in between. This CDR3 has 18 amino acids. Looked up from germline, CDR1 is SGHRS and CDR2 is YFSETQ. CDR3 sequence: CASSLASRGSQSGEKLFF. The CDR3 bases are TGCGCCAGCAGCTTGGCCTCTCGAGGGTCGCAATCCGGTGAAAAACTGTTTTTT.

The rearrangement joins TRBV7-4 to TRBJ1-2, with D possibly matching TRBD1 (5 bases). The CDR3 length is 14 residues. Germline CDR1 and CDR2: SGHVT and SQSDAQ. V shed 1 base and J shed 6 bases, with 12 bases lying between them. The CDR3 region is CASSLGRVLDGYTF. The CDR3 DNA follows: TGTGCCAGCAGCTTAGGCAGGGTGCTTGATGGCTACACCTTC.

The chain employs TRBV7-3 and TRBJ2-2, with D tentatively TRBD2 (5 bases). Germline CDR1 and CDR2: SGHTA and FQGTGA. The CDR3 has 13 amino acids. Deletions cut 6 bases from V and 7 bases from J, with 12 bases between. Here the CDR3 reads CASSGGRDGELFF. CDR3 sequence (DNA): TGTGCCAGCAGTGGCGGCCGGGACGGGGAGCTGTTTTTT.

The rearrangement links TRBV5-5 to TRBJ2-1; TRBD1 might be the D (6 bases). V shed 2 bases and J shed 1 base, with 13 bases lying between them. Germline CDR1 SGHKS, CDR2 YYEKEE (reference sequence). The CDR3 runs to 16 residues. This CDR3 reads CASSLQQGGSYNEQFF. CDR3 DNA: TGTGCCAGCAGCTTACAACAGGGCGGTTCCTACAATGAGCAGTTCTTC.

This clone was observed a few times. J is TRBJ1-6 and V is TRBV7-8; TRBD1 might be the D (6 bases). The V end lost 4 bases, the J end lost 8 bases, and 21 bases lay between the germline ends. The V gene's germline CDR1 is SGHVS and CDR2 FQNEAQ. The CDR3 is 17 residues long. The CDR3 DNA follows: TGTGCCAGCAGCTCGACCGGGACACCTCAGCCCTATTCACCCCTCCACTTT. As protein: CASSSTGTPQPYSPLHF.

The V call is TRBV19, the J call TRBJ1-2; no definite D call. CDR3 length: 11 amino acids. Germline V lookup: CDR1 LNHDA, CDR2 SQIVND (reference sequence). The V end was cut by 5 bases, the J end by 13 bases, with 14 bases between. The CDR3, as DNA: TGTGCCAGTAGTGCCTCGAACATTGGCACCTTC. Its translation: CASSASNIGTF. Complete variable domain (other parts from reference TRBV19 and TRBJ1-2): DGGITQSPKYLFRKEGQNVTLSCEQNLNHDAMYWYRQDPGQGLRLIYYSQIVNDFQKGDIAEGYSVSREKKESFPLTVTSAQKNPTAFYLCASSASNIGTFGSGTRLTVV.

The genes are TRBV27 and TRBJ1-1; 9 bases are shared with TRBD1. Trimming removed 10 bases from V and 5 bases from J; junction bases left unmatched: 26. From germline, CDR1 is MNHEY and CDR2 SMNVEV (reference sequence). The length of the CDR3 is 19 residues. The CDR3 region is CATRPRATGGQGRSTEAFF. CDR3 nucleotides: TGTGCCACCCGGCCTCGTGCAACAGGGGGACAGGGTAGAAGTACTGAAGCTTTCTTT.

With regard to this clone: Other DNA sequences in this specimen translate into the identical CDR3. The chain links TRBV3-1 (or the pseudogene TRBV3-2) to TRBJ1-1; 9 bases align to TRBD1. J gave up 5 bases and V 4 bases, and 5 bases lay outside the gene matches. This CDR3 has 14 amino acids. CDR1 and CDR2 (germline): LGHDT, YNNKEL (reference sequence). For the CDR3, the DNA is TGTGCCAGCAGCCGCGGACAGGGGAGGACTGAAGCTTTCTTT. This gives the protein CASSRGQGRTEAFF.

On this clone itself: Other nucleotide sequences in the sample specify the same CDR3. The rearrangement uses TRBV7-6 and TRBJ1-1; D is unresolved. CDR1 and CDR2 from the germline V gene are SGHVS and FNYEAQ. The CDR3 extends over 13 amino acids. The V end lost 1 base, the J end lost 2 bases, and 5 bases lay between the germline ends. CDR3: CASSLDSNTEAFF. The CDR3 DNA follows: TGTGCCAGCAGCTTAGACAGTAACACTGAAGCTTTCTTT.

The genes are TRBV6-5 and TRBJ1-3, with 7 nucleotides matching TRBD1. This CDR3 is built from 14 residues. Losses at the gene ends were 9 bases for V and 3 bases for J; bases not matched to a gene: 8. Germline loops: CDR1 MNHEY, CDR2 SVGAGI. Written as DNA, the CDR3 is TGTGCCAGGAGGGACAGCAGCGTTGGAAACACCATATATTTT. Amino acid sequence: CARRDSSVGNTIYF.

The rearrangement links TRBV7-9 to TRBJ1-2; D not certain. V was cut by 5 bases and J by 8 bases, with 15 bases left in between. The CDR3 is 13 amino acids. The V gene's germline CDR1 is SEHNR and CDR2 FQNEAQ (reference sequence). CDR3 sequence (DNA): TGTGCCAGCAGCCCGAGCCCCACGGGGGGCTACACCTTC. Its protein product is CASSPSPTGGYTF.

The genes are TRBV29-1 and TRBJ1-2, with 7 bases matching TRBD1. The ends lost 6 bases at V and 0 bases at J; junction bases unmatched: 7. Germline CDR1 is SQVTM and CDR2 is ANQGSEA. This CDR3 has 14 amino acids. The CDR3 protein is CSVDRATTNYGYTF. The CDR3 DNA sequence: TGCAGCGTCGACAGGGCTACAACTAACTATGGCTACACCTTC.